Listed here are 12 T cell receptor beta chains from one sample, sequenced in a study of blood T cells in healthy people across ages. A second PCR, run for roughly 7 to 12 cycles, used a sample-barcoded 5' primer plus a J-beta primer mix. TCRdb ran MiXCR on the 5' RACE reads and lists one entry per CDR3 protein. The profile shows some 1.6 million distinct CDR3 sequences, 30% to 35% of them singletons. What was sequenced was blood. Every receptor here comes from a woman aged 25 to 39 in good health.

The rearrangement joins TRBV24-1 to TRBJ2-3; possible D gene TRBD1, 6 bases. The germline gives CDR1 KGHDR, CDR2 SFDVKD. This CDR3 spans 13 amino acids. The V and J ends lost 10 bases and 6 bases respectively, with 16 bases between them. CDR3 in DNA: TGTGCCACGGGCGGCAGGGGCGCGGATACGCAGTATTTT. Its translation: CATGGRGADTQYF.

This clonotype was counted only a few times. CDR3 bases: TGCAGTGCTAGTCGGGGGACTAGCGTTTACAATGAGCAGTTCTTC. Amino acids: CSASRGTSVYNEQFF. The V and J genes are TRBV20-1 and TRBJ2-1; 10 bases map to TRBD2. CDR3 length: 15 amino acids. Germline CDR1 reads DFQATT; CDR2 reads SNEGSKA (reference sequence). Trimming took 3 bases from V and 4 from J; bases not matched to a gene: 6.

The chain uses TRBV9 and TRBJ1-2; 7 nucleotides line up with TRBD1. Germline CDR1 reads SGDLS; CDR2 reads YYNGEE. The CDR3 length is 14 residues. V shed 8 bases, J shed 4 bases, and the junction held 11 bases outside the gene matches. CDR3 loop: CARPKRDRGYGYTF. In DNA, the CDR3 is TGTGCCAGACCAAAACGGGACAGAGGCTATGGCTACACCTTC.

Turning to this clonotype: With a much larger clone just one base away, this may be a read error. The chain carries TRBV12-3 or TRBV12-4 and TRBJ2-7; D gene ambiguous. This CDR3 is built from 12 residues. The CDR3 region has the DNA TGTGTCAGCAGTTTGAGCCGGTACGAGCAGTACTTC. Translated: CVSSLSRYEQYF.

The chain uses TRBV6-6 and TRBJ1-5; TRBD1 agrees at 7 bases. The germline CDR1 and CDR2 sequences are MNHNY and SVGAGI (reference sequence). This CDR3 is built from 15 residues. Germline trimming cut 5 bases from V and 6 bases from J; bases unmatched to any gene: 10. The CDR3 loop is CASSQHRQGRQPQHF. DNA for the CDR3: TGTGCCAGCAGTCAACACCGACAGGGACGTCAGCCCCAGCATTTT.

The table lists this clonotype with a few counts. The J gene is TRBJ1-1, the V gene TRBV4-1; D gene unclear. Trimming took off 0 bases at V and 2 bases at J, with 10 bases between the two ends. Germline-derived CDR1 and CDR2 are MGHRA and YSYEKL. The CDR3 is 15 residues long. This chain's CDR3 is CASSQDENRNTEAFF. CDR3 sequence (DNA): TGCGCCAGCAGCCAAGATGAGAACAGAAACACTGAAGCTTTCTTT.

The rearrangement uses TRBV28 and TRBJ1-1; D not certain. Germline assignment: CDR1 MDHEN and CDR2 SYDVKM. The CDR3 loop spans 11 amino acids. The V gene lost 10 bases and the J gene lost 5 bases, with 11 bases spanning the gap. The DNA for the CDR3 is TGTGCCACCTGGGGAAGTACTGAAGCTTTCTTT. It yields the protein CATWGSTEAFF.

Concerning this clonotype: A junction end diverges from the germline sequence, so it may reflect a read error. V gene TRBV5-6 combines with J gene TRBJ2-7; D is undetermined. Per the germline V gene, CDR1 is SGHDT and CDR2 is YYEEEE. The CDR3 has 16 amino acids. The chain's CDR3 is CASSFRRPRSSYKQYF. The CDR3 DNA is TGTGCCAGCAGCTTCCGGCGGCCTAGGAGCTCCTACAAGCAGTACTTC.

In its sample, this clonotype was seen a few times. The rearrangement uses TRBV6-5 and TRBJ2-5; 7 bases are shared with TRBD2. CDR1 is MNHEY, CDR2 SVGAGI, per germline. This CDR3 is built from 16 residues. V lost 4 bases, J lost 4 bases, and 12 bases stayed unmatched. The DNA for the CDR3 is TGTGCCAGCAGTTCCATTGCGGGAGCCCACCCAGAGACCCAGTACTTC. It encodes CASSSIAGAHPETQYF.

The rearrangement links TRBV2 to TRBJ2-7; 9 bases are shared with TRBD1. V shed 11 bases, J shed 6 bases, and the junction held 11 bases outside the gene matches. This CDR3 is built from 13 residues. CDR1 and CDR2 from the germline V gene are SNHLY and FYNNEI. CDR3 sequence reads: CAGSWDRESEQYF. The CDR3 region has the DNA TGTGCCGGCTCGTGGGACAGGGAGTCCGAGCAGTACTTC.

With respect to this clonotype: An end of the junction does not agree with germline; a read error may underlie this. In nucleotides, the CDR3 is TGTGCCAGCAGCGTGCAGGGGGCAATAATGGAGACCCGGTACTTC. Translation: CASSVQGAIMETRYF. This chain connects TRBV9 to TRBJ2-5; TRBD1 matches at 8 bases. The CDR3 contains 15 residues. The V gene's germline CDR1 is SGDLS and CDR2 YYNGEE.

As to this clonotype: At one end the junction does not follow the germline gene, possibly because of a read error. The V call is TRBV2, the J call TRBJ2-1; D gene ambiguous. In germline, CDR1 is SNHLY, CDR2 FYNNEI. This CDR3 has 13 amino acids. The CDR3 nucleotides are TGTGCCGGCAGTGAAGAGACTTTCAATGAGCAGTTCTTC. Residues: CAGSEETFNEQFF. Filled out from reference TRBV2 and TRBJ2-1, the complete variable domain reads EPEVTQTPSHQVTQMGQEVILRCVPISNHLYFYWYRQILGQKVEFLVSFYNNEISEKSEIFDDQFSVERPDGSNFTLKIRSTKLEDSAMYFCAGSEETFNEQFFGPGTRLTVL.